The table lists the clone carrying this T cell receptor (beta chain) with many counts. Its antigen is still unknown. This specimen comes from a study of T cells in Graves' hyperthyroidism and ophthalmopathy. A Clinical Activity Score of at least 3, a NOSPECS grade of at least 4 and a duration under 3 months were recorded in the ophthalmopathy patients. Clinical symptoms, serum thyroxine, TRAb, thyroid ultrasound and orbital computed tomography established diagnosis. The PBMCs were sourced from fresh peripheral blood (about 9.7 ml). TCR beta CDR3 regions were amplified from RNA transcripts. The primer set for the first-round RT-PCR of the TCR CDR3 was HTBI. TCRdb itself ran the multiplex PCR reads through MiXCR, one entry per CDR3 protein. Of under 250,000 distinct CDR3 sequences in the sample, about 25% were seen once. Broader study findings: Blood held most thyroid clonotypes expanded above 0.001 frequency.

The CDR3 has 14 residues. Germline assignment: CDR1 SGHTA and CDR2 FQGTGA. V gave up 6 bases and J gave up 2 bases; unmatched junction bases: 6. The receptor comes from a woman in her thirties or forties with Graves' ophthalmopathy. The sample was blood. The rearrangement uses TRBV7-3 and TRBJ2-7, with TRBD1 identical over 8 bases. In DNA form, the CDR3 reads TGTGCCAGCAGTCGCGACAGGGGTCCCTACGAGCAGTACTTC. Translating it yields CASSRDRGPYEQYF. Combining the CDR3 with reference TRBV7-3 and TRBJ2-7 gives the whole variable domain GAGVSQTPSNKVTEKGKYVELRCDPISGHTALYWYRQSLGQGPEFLIYFQGTGAADDSGLPNDRFFAVRPEGSVSTLKIQRTERGDSAVYLCASSRDRGPYEQYFGPGTRLTVT.